This is a list of T cell receptor beta chains from one sample in a study of OX40 agonist ivuxolimab in advanced cancers. Libraries were prepared by immunoSEQ multiplex PCR; TCRdb keeps only in-frame clonotypes and omits some of them. The profile covers about 77,000 clones, with over 75% appearing a single time and 0.5% to 0.8% taken by the ten largest. Material: CD4+ or CD8+ T cells sorted from blood, obtained in a trial of the OX40 agonist ivuxolimab. The origin of the receptors is an adult with an advanced solid tumor such as melanoma, head and neck, liver or kidney cancer. Both conserved end residues are part of each CDR3. The D gene is left open where the match is weak. Part of the rows lack a size; the others show once, few, many or a class for expanded clones.

once	TRBJ1-2	TRBV29-1	NA	CSSLDPGGGYTF	TGCAGCTCCCTAGACCCCGGCGGTGGCTACACCTTC
NA	TRBJ1-5	TRBV30	NA	CAWAADRDQPQHF	TGTGCCTGGGCAGCGGACAGAGATCAGCCCCAGCATTTT
NA	TRBJ1-4	TRBV29-1	NA	CSVDGLDNEKLFF	TGCAGCGTTGATGGTTTGGATAATGAAAAACTGTTTTTT
NA	TRBJ2-5	TRBV6-6	TRBD2	CASSRGLAGGSETQYF	TGTGCCAGCAGCCGTGGACTAGCGGGGGGTTCAGAGACCCAGTACTTC
NA	TRBJ1-5	TRBV29-1	NA	CSVATGDQPQHF	TGCAGCGTCGCGACGGGGGATCAGCCCCAGCATTTT
NA	TRBJ1-2	TRBV28	TRBD1	CASRGGGTNYGYTF	TGTGCCAGCAGAGGAGGGGGCACGAACTATGGCTACACCTTC
NA	TRBJ2-3	TRBV5-1	NA	CASSFDSVTDTQYF	TGCGCCAGCAGCTTCGACAGCGTCACAGATACGCAGTATTTT
NA	TRBJ2-3	TRBV4-2	TRBD2	CASSQGLERGARRAQYF	TGTGCCAGCAGCCAAGGTCTTGAGCGGGGGGCCCGGCGGGCGCAGTATTTT
NA	TRBJ2-2	TRBV6-5	NA	CASSYALRDTGELFF	TGTGCCAGCAGTTATGCTCTCCGGGACACCGGGGAGCTGTTTTTT
NA	TRBJ2-3	TRBV6-1	NA	CASSEVSDTQYF	TGTGCCAGCAGTGAAGTTTCAGATACGCAGTATTTT
NA	TRBJ1-4	TRBV11-2	NA	CASSRLSQGRGEKLFF	TGTGCCAGCAGCCGCCTTTCACAAGGGAGGGGCGAAAAACTGTTTTTT
once	TRBJ2-7	TRBV15	NA	CATSRVGDEQYF	TGTGCCACCAGCAGAGTCGGGGACGAGCAGTACTTC
NA	TRBJ2-3	TRBV28	TRBD1	CASSQAGGIDTQYF	TGTGCCAGCAGTCAGGCAGGGGGCATAGATACGCAGTATTTT
few	TRBJ1-1	TRBV11-3	NA	CASSLQGNTEAFF	TGTGCCAGCAGCTTACAGGGGAACACTGAAGCTTTCTTT
NA	TRBJ1-2	TRBV5-4	NA	CASSSGPEAYGYTF	TGTGCCAGCAGTAGTGGACCTGAGGCCTATGGCTACACCTTC
NA	TRBJ1-4	TRBV19	NA	CASSIGTGPEKLFF	TGTGCCAGTAGTATTGGAACAGGCCCTGAAAAACTGTTTTTT
NA	TRBJ1-3	TRBV10-3	NA	CATKTGYSGNTIYF	TGTGCCACAAAAACGGGTTACTCTGGAAACACCATATATTTT
NA	TRBJ1-5	TRBV6-1	NA	CASSGGTGLNQPQHF	TGTGCCAGCAGTGGGGGAACAGGGCTAAATCAGCCCCAGCATTTT
NA	TRBJ1-1	TRBV28	TRBD1	CASSLADRVGTEAFF	TGTGCCAGCAGTTTAGCGGACAGGGTGGGCACTGAAGCTTTCTTT
NA	TRBJ2-7	TRBV6-5	TRBD1	CASRSRDRGIYEQYF	TGTGCCAGCAGGTCCCGGGACAGGGGAATCTACGAGCAGTACTTC
NA	TRBJ2-5	TRBV6-1	NA	CASSPAAETQYF	TGTGCCAGCAGTCCCGCTGCAGAGACCCAGTACTTC
once	TRBJ2-2	TRBV5-1	TRBD1	CASTTGGEYTGELFF	TGCGCCAGCACCACAGGGGGCGAGTACACCGGGGAGCTGTTTTTT
NA	TRBJ2-3	TRBV29-1	TRBD2	CSVKLGLAGNTDTQYF	TGCAGCGTAAAGTTGGGACTAGCGGGGAACACAGATACGCAGTATTTT
NA	TRBJ1-4	TRBV7-2	NA	CASSSRVNEKLFF	TGTGCCAGCAGCTCCAGGGTTAATGAAAAACTGTTTTTT
NA	TRBJ1-2	TRBV2	TRBD1	CASRGNTGVFGYTF	TGTGCCAGCAGGGGAAATACAGGGGTCTTTGGCTACACCTTC
NA	TRBJ1-2	TRBV5-1	NA	CASSLEDVRNYGYTF	TGCGCCAGCAGCTTGGAAGACGTTCGGAACTATGGCTACACCTTC
once	TRBJ1-2	TRBV6-5	NA	CASSSPWQPGGYTF	TGTGCCAGCAGTTCTCCGTGGCAGCCGGGTGGCTACACCTTC
NA	TRBJ2-2	TRBV4-1	NA	CASSFFPGQNTGELFF	TGCGCCAGCAGCTTTTTTCCGGGACAGAACACCGGGGAGCTGTTTTTT
NA	TRBJ2-7	TRBV7-3	TRBD1	CASSLGRGQGEQYF	TGTGCCAGCAGCTTAGGCAGGGGGCAGGGCGAGCAGTACTTC
NA	TRBJ2-7	TRBV18	NA	CASSPLAPDYEQYF	TGTGCCAGCTCACCATTAGCTCCCGATTACGAGCAGTACTTC
NA	TRBJ1-6	TRBV7-9	NA	CASSLEAGRSPLHF	TGTGCCAGCAGCTTAGAGGCAGGGCGGTCACCCCTCCACTTT
once	TRBJ2-4	TRBV18	NA	CASSPPGPENIQYF	TGTGCCAGCTCACCCCCGGGGCCGGAAAACATTCAGTACTTC
NA	TRBJ2-7	TRBV30	NA	CAWSTGGQGKYEQYF	TGTGCCTGGAGTACGGGTGGCCAGGGTAAATACGAGCAGTACTTC
NA	TRBJ2-5	TRBV6-1	NA	CASSESGYQETQYF	TGTGCCAGCAGTGAATCGGGATACCAAGAGACCCAGTACTTC
NA	TRBJ2-3	TRBV29-1	TRBD2	CSVESGSGGTHPQYF	TGCAGCGTTGAAAGCGGGAGCGGGGGCACCCATCCGCAGTATTTT
few	TRBJ2-7	TRBV5-4	TRBD1	CASRPRPGQGSYEQYF	TGTGCCAGCAGACCAAGGCCGGGACAGGGTTCCTACGAGCAGTACTTC
NA	TRBJ1-2	TRBV30	TRBD1	CASRGGLNYGYTF	TGTGCCTCCAGGGGGGGCCTCAACTATGGCTACACCTTC
NA	TRBJ1-1	TRBV5-4	NA	CASSLDPLRYTEAFF	TGTGCCAGCAGCTTGGATCCACTCCGCTACACTGAAGCTTTCTTT
NA	TRBJ2-6	TRBV19	NA	CASSIVGTPSSGANVLTF	TGTGCCAGTAGTATAGTAGGGACACCTAGCTCTGGGGCCAACGTCCTGACTTTC
NA	TRBJ1-3	TRBV11-3	NA	CASSLEGGPTNTIYF	TGTGCCAGCAGCTTAGAAGGAGGGCCGACAAACACCATATATTTT
NA	TRBJ2-7	TRBV6-1	NA	CASSAATIIREQYF	TGTGCCAGCAGTGCGGCGACAATTATCCGCGAGCAGTACTTC
NA	TRBJ1-5	TRBV27	NA	CASSFRVSNQPQHF	TGTGCCAGCAGTTTTCGTGTTAGCAATCAGCCCCAGCATTTT
NA	TRBJ2-6	TRBV5-1	TRBD2	CASSLSGGGLSGANVLTF	TGCGCCAGCTCATTGTCGGGAGGGGGGCTCTCTGGGGCCAACGTCCTGACTTTC
few	TRBJ2-7	TRBV18	NA	CASSPEGGSSYEQYF	TGTGCCAGCTCACCCGAGGGGGGTAGCTCCTACGAGCAGTACTTC
few	TRBJ2-3	TRBV6-6	NA	CASLQKGDTQYF	TGTGCCAGTTTACAAAAGGGGGATACGCAGTATTTT